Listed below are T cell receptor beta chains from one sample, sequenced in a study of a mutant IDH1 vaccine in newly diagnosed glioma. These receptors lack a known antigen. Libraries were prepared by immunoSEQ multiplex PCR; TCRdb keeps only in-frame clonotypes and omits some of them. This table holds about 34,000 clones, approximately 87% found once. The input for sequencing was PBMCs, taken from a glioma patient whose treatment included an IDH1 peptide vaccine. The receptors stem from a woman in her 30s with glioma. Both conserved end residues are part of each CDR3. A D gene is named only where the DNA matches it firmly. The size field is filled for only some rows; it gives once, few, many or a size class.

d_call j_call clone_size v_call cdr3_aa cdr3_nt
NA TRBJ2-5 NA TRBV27 CASSSFGFLQETQYF TGTGCCAGCAGTTCCTTCGGTTTCCTCCAAGAGACCCAGTACTTC
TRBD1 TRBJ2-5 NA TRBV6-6 CASSRQGIQETQYF TGTGCCAGCAGTAGACAGGGAATCCAAGAGACCCAGTACTTC
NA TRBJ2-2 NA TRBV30 CACGLGGTGELFF TGTGCCTGCGGACTAGGGGGGACCGGGGAGCTGTTTTTT
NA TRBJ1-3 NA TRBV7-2 CASSLGGAENTIYF TGTGCCAGCAGCTTGGGGGGGGCCGAAAACACCATATATTTT
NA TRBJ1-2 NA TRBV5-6 CASSRKKGHGYTF TGTGCCAGCAGCAGGAAGAAGGGTCACGGCTACACCTTC
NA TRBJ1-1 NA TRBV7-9 CASSLVVILEAFF TGTGCCAGCAGCTTAGTGGTGATTTTAGAAGCTTTCTTT
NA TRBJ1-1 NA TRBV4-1 CASRPGPQVNTEAFF TGCGCCAGCAGACCCGGGCCCCAGGTGAACACTGAAGCTTTCTTT
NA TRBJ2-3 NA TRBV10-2 CASRASFPTDTQYF TGCGCCAGCAGGGCCTCCTTCCCCACAGATACGCAGTATTTT
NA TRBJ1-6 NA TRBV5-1 CASSEGQTSSYNSPLHF TGCGCCAGCAGCGAAGGACAGACGAGCTCCTATAATTCACCCCTCCACTTT
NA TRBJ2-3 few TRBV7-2 CASSLSVGYTDTQYF TGTGCCAGCAGCTTATCGGTGGGGTACACAGATACGCAGTATTTT
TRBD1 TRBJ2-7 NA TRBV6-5 CASSLEQGAFAYEQYF TGTGCCAGCAGTTTGGAACAGGGGGCTTTTGCCTACGAGCAGTACTTC
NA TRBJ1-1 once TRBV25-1 CASRPPLQVGEAFF TGTGCCAGCAGACCTCCTTTACAGGTAGGGGAAGCTTTCTTT
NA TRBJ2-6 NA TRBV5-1 CASSLGTVRSGANVLTF TGCGCCAGCAGCTTGGGCACAGTTCGCTCTGGGGCCAACGTCCTGACTTTC
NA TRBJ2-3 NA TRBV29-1 CSVEEGFGDTQYF TGCAGCGTTGAAGAGGGGTTTGGAGATACGCAGTATTTT